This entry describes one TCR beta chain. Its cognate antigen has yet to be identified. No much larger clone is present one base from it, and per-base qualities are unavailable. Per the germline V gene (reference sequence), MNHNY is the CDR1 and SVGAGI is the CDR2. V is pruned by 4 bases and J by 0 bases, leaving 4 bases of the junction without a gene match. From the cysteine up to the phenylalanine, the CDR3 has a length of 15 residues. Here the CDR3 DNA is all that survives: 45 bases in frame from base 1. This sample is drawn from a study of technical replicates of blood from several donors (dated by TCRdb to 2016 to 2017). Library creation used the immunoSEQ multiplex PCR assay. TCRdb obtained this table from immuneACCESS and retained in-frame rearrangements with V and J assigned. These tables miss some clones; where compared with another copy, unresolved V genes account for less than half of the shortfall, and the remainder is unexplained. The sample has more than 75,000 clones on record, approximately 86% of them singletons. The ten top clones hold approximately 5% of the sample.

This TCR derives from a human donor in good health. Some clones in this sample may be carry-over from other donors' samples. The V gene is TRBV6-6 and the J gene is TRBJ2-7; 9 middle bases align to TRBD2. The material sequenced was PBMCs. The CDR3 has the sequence CASSSGTSISYEQYF. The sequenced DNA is TGTGCCAGCAGTTCCGGGACTAGCATCTCCTACGAGCAGTACTTC.